The present TCR beta chain was sequenced within a study of CD8+ T cells in alopecia areata. Overall study: Treated patients were dosed with oral tofacitinib, taking 5 to 10 mg twice daily. Study outcomes and limitations: Among the top 100, expanded CD8+ clones were significantly decreased by tofacitinib, as was scalp clonality. In scalp and blood, many expanded lesional clones persisted during tofacitinib.

RNA extraction was followed by reverse transcription into cDNA, which acted as the sequencing template. Some clones are missing from TCRdb's copy, which holds only in-frame ones; the method was immunoSEQ multiplex PCR. The repertoire holds over 150,000 clones, with about 55% as singletons. Concerning this clone: Its antigen remains unidentified.

Treatment described: oral pan-JAK inhibitor, 5-10 mg twice daily. V shed 5 bases and J shed 3 bases, with 10 bases lying between them. In germline, CDR1 is SEHNR, CDR2 FQNEAQ (reference sequence). This CDR3 has 13 residues. V usage is TRBV7-9 and J usage is TRBJ1-1, with D unresolved. The input for sequencing was CD8+ T cells sorted from blood, taken at week 24, from a patient treated with tofacitinib. The receptor was isolated from a human donor with alopecia areata. For the CDR3, the DNA is TGTGCCAGCAGCCTTCCCGGGGACACTGAAGCTTTCTTT. It codes for CASSLPGDTEAFF. The full variable domain, completed using reference TRBV7-9 and TRBJ1-1, is DTGVSQNPRHKITKRGQNVTFRCDPISEHNRLYWYRQTLGQGPEFLTYFQNEAQLEKSRLLSDRFSAERPKGSFSTLEIQRTEQGDSAMYLCASSLPGDTEAFFGQGTRLTVV.